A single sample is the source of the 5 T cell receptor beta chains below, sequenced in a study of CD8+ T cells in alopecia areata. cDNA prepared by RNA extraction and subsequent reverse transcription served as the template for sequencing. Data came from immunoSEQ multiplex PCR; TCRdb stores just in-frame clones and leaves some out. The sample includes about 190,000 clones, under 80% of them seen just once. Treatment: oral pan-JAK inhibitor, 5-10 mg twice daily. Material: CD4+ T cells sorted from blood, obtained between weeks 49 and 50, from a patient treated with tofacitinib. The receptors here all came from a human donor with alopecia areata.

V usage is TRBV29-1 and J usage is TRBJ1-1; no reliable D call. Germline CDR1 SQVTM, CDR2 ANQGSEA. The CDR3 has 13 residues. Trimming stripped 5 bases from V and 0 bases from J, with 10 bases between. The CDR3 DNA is TGCAGCGTTCGTGCAGACCTGAACACTGAAGCTTTCTTT. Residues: CSVRADLNTEAFF.

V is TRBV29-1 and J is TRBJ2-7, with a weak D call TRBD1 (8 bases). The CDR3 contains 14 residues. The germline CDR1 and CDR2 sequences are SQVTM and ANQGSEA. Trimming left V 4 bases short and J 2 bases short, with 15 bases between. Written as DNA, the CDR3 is TGCAGCGTTGCTCTACAGGGGGGGACCTACGAGCAGTACTTC. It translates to CSVALQGGTYEQYF.

In DNA form, the CDR3 reads TGTGCCTGGAGTACCGGGACGCAAGGCGCTGAAGCTTTCTTT. Translated, it gives CAWSTGTQGAEAFF. The chain couples TRBV30 to TRBJ1-1; possibly TRBD1 for D (5 bases). The germline V gene encodes CDR1 GTSNPN and CDR2 SVGIG (reference sequence). V lost 2 bases and J 6 bases, leaving 16 bases between the germline ends. The CDR3 length is 14 residues. Full variable domain (missing parts from reference TRBV30 and TRBJ1-1): SQTIHQWPATLVQPVGSPLSLECTVEGTSNPNLYWYRQAAGRGLQLLFYSVGIGQISSEVPQNLSASRPQDRQFILSSKKLLLSDSGFYLCAWSTGTQGAEAFFGQGTRLTVV.

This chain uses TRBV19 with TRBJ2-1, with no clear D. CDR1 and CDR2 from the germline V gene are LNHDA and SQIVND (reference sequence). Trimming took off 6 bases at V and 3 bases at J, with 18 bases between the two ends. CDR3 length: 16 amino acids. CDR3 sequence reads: CASSPLIGIIYNEQFF. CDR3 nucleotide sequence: TGTGCCAGTAGCCCCCTAATAGGGATCATCTACAATGAGCAGTTCTTC.

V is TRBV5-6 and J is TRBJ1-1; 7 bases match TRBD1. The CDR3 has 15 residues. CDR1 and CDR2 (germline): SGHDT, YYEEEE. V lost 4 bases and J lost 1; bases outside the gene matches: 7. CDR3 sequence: CASSGTVRSNTEAFF. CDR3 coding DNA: TGTGCCAGCAGCGGGACAGTTCGATCGAACACTGAAGCTTTCTTT. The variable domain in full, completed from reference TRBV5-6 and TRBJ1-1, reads DAGVTQSPTHLIKTRGQQVTLRCSPKSGHDTVSWYQQALGQGPQFIFQYYEEEERQRGNFPDRFSGHQFPNYSSELNVNALLLGDSALYLCASSGTVRSNTEAFFGQGTRLTVV.